The rows below give T cell receptor beta chains drawn from one sample of a study of graft-versus-host responses after intestinal transplantation. Antigen specificity for these receptors is unknown. The method was immunoSEQ multiplex PCR; TCRdb's version includes in-frame clones alone and lacks a portion of them. The sample holds under 75,000 clones, around 87% seen once. This sample comprised unstimulated CD8+ T cells sorted from spleen or lymph node cells, obtained before transplant. Receptors were obtained from a human donor who was the organ donor for an intestinal transplant. CDR3s include the opening cysteine and the closing phenylalanine or tryptophan. The D gene is left open where the match is weak. Where a row states a size, it is once, few, many or the class of an expanded clone; other rows omit it.

CDR3 protein,CDR3 DNA,V gene,clone size,J gene,D gene
CASSGPGQGYNEQFF,TGTGCCAGCAGTGGGCCGGGACAGGGATACAATGAGCAGTTCTTC,TRBV2,-,TRBJ2-1,TRBD1
CATRPGQMNTEAFF,TGTGCCACTCGGCCGGGACAGATGAACACTGAAGCTTTCTTT,TRBV6-6,-,TRBJ1-1,TRBD1
CASSDWLAGGHEQFF,TGTGCCAGCAGTGATTGGCTAGCGGGGGGCCATGAGCAGTTCTTC,TRBV2,-,TRBJ2-1,TRBD2
CASSLNREGNTEAFF,TGCGCCAGCAGCCTGAACAGGGAAGGTAACACTGAAGCTTTCTTT,TRBV4-1,-,TRBJ1-1,-
CASSQAPGTGDGYTF,TGCGCCAGCAGCCAAGCTCCCGGGACAGGAGATGGCTACACCTTC,TRBV4-1,-,TRBJ1-2,TRBD1
CASSQYPPNRGTEAFF,TGCGCCAGCAGCCAATACCCCCCCAACAGGGGGACTGAAGCTTTCTTT,TRBV4-1,-,TRBJ1-1,TRBD1
CASSLPLAGVNTGELFF,TGCGCCAGCAGCTTGCCCCTAGCGGGGGTAAACACCGGGGAGCTGTTTTTT,TRBV5-1,-,TRBJ2-2,TRBD2
CASRNAHTEAFF,TGTGCCAGCAGGAACGCGCACACTGAAGCTTTCTTT,TRBV6-1,-,TRBJ1-1,-
CASSEAPGQVIDSPLHF,TGTGCCAGCAGTGAAGCGCCCGGACAGGTGATTGATTCACCCCTCCACTTT,TRBV6-1,-,TRBJ1-6,TRBD1
CASRGGNNEQFF,TGTGCCAGTCGGGGGGGCAATAATGAGCAGTTCTTC,TRBV9,-,TRBJ2-1,TRBD2
CASSTSDRVLYGYTF,TGTGCCAGCAGCACCTCCGACAGGGTCCTCTATGGCTACACCTTC,TRBV7-9,once,TRBJ1-2,TRBD1
CASSVNRGPVTEAFF,TGTGCCAGCAGCGTAAACAGGGGGCCGGTCACTGAAGCTTTCTTT,TRBV9,-,TRBJ1-1,TRBD1
CASGLAGDRGREGELFF,TGTGCTAGTGGTTTGGCCGGGGACAGGGGGCGCGAAGGGGAGCTGTTTTTT,TRBV12-5,-,TRBJ2-2,TRBD1
CASSITGVNTEAFF,TGTGCCAGCAGTATTACAGGGGTGAACACTGAAGCTTTCTTT,TRBV27,-,TRBJ1-1,TRBD1
CASSIASGNYGYTF,TGTGCCAGTAGTATAGCGTCAGGGAACTATGGCTACACCTTC,TRBV19,-,TRBJ1-2,-
CAREWGVKGPSTDTQYF,TGTGCCAGGGAGTGGGGGGTCAAAGGCCCAAGCACAGATACGCAGTATTTT,TRBV27,-,TRBJ2-3,-
CASAIIGLATTDTQYF,TGTGCCAGCGCCATTATCGGACTAGCGACCACAGATACGCAGTATTTT,TRBV27,-,TRBJ2-3,TRBD2
CASTLWESTGELFF,TGCGCCAGCACTCTTTGGGAGAGCACCGGGGAGCTGTTTTTT,TRBV10-2,-,TRBJ2-2,-
CASSQDRPQALNWEKLFF,TGCGCCAGCAGCCAAGATCGTCCCCAGGCTCTAAATTGGGAAAAACTGTTTTTT,TRBV4-1,-,TRBJ1-4,-
CASSAQGYNSPLHF,TGTGCCAGCAGCGCACAGGGTTATAATTCACCCCTCCACTTT,TRBV9,-,TRBJ1-6,-
CASSVKGGEFTEAFF,TGTGCCAGCAGCGTAAAGGGGGGGGAGTTCACTGAAGCTTTCTTT,TRBV9,-,TRBJ1-1,-
CASSFMAGRGQPQHF,TGTGCCAGCAGTTTTATGGCAGGGCGAGGACAGCCCCAGCATTTT,TRBV27,-,TRBJ1-5,-
CASRFDRENTEAFF,TGTGCCAGCAGATTCGACAGGGAGAACACTGAAGCTTTCTTT,TRBV6-5,-,TRBJ1-1,TRBD1
CASSPTGGSNQPQHF,TGTGCCAGCAGTCCCACAGGGGGTAGCAATCAGCCCCAGCATTTT,TRBV6-5,-,TRBJ1-5,TRBD1
CAGTAGGLGQFF,TGTGCCGGAACAGCGGGGGGGCTAGGGCAGTTCTTC,TRBV7-2,-,TRBJ2-1,TRBD2
CASSLITENTEAFF,TGCGCCAGCAGCTTGATCACAGAAAACACTGAAGCTTTCTTT,TRBV5-1,once,TRBJ1-1,-
CASRRDREWGQPQHF,TGTGCCAGCAGGCGCGACAGGGAATGGGGTCAGCCCCAGCATTTT,TRBV28,-,TRBJ1-5,TRBD1
CASSLDQRTGSGDEQFF,TGTGCCAGCAGCTTAGATCAGAGGACAGGGTCCGGTGATGAGCAGTTCTTC,TRBV11-3,-,TRBJ2-1,TRBD1
CASSPLRDRVGNTIYF,TGTGCCAGCAGCCCACTTCGGGACAGGGTTGGAAACACCATATATTTT,TRBV28,-,TRBJ1-3,TRBD1
CASSQDLAGGFQETQYF,TGCGCCAGCAGCCAAGATCTAGCGGGGGGGTTCCAAGAGACCCAGTACTTC,TRBV4-1,-,TRBJ2-5,TRBD2
CASSEVGDEKLFF,TGTGCCAGCAGTGAGGTAGGGGATGAAAAACTGTTTTTT,TRBV6-1,-,TRBJ1-4,-
CASHDGGNQPQHF,TGTGCCAGCCATGACGGGGGCAATCAGCCCCAGCATTTT,TRBV6-6,-,TRBJ1-5,-
CASSVDRAHSPLHF,TGTGCCAGCAGCGTCGACAGGGCCCACTCGCCCCTCCACTTT,TRBV9,-,TRBJ1-6,TRBD1
CASSLTGFHQETQYF,TGCGCCAGCAGCTTGACAGGGTTCCACCAAGAGACCCAGTACTTC,TRBV5-1,-,TRBJ2-5,-
CASSQVPGMNTEAFF,TGCGCCAGCAGCCAAGTTCCGGGGATGAACACTGAAGCTTTCTTT,TRBV4-1,-,TRBJ1-1,-
CSVVSGGNEKLFF,TGCAGCGTTGTATCAGGGGGCAATGAAAAACTGTTTTTT,TRBV29-1,-,TRBJ1-4,TRBD1
CASSQEGALADEAFF,TGTGCCAGCAGCCAAGAGGGGGCCCTCGCCGATGAAGCTTTCTTT,TRBV14,-,TRBJ1-1,-
CASSLRLSRGSRGQPQHF,TGTGCCAGCAGCTTACGCCTTAGTCGGGGTTCCAGGGGCCAGCCCCAGCATTTT,TRBV7-6,-,TRBJ1-5,-
CASSSNTGGGYTF,TGTGCCAGCAGCTCTAATACAGGGGGGGGCTACACCTTC,TRBV7-9,few,TRBJ1-2,TRBD1
CASSRGGTGGQETQYF,TGTGCCAGCAGCCGAGGGGGGACAGGGGGCCAAGAGACCCAGTACTTC,TRBV7-3,-,TRBJ2-5,TRBD1
CASSHILNSNQPQHF,TGTGCCAGTAGTCACATACTAAATAGCAATCAGCCCCAGCATTTT,TRBV19,-,TRBJ1-5,-
CASSRPGGNTEAFF,TGTGCCAGTAGTCGTCCAGGAGGGAACACTGAAGCTTTCTTT,TRBV19,-,TRBJ1-1,-
CASSLRPGGNYGYTF,TGTGCCAGCAGTTTAAGGCCAGGGGGGAACTATGGCTACACCTTC,TRBV28,-,TRBJ1-2,TRBD1
CSVDCWPTDTQYF,TGCAGCGTAGACTGCTGGCCCACAGATACGCAGTATTTT,TRBV29-1,few,TRBJ2-3,-
CASSRQGRGGYGYTF,TGTGCCAGCAGCCGACAGGGACGGGGTGGCTATGGCTACACCTTC,TRBV6-5,-,TRBJ1-2,TRBD1
CASRPTANTGELFF,TGTGCCAGCAGGCCAACAGCGAACACCGGGGAGCTGTTTTTT,TRBV28,-,TRBJ2-2,-
CASSFPDTSNQPQHF,TGTGCCAGCAGTTTTCCAGACACAAGCAATCAGCCCCAGCATTTT,TRBV28,-,TRBJ1-5,-
CSTRRQGGAEAFF,TGCAGTACCCGTCGACAGGGGGGGGCTGAAGCTTTCTTT,TRBV29-1,-,TRBJ1-1,TRBD1
CASSLSWGMGYNEQFF,TGTGCCAGCAGTTTATCGTGGGGCATGGGGTACAATGAGCAGTTCTTC,TRBV27,-,TRBJ2-1,-
CASSLLSRGTPEAFF,TGTGCCAGCAGCTTACTGTCCCGTGGGACTCCAGAAGCTTTCTTT,TRBV13,once,TRBJ1-1,-
CASSIDRNSNQPQHF,TGTGCCAGCAGCATCGACAGGAATAGCAATCAGCCCCAGCATTTT,TRBV27,-,TRBJ1-5,-
CASSKTGPPSPLHF,TGTGCCAGCAGTAAGACAGGGCCCCCTTCACCCCTCCACTTT,TRBV6-6,-,TRBJ1-6,TRBD1
CASSQLPAGMNTGELFF,TGCGCCAGCAGCCAACTCCCGGCGGGGATGAACACCGGGGAGCTGTTTTTT,TRBV4-3,-,TRBJ2-2,-
CATSRTGGVGNSPLHF,TGTGCCACCAGCAGGACAGGGGGCGTTGGTAATTCACCCCTCCACTTT,TRBV15,-,TRBJ1-6,TRBD1
CASSGDSGGATDTQYF,TGTGCCAGCAGCGGCGATAGCGGGGGGGCCACAGATACGCAGTATTTT,TRBV9,-,TRBJ2-3,TRBD2